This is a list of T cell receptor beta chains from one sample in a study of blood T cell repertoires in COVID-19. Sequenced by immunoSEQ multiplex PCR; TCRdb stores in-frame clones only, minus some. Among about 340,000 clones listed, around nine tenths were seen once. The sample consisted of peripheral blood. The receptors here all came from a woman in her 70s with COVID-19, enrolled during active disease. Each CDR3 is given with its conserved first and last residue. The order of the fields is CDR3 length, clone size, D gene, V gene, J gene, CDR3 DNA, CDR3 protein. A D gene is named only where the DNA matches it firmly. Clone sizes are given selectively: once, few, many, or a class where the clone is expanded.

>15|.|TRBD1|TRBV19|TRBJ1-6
TGTGCCAGTAGTCCTGATGGGACAGGGGCTTCACCCCTCCACTTT
CASSPDGTGASPLHF
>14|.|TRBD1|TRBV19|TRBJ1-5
TGTGCCAGCCAAATTACAGGGGGCGATCAGCCCCAGCATTTT
CASQITGGDQPQHF
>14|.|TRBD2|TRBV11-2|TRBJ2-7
TGTGCCAGCAGCTTGGGAGGGAGGGCCTACGAGCAGTACTTC
CASSLGGRAYEQYF
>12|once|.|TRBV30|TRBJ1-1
TGTGCCTGGAGGAACACAGGGTATGGAGCTTTCTTT
CAWRNTGYGAFF
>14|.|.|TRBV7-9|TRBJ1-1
TGTGCCAGTTCCCCCAGGGAATTGAACACTGAAGCTTTCTTT
CASSPRELNTEAFF
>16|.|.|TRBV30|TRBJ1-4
TGTGCCTGGAGTGTCGGGGGGCGCGGTACTAATGAAAAACTGTTTTTT
CAWSVGGRGTNEKLFF
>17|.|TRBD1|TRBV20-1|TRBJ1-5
TGCAGTGCTAGTCCCTGGGTGGGACAGGGTAACGATCAGCCCCAGCATTTT
CSASPWVGQGNDQPQHF
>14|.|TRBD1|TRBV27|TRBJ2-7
TGTGCCAGCAGTTTGAACAGGGGGTTCGTCGAGCAGTACTTC
CASSLNRGFVEQYF
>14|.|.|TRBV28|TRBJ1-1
TGTGCCAGCAGGGCTACCCTCGGGGGCACTGAAGCTTTCTTT
CASRATLGGTEAFF
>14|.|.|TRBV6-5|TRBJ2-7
TGTGCCAGCAGCGAGCCAGAGGGCTCCTACGAGCAGTACTTC
CASSEPEGSYEQYF
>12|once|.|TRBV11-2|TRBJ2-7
TGTGCCAGCAGCTCATCAGACTACGAGCAGTACTTC
CASSSSDYEQYF
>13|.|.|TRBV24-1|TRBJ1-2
TGTGCCACCAGTGACATGGACAGCTATGGCTACACCTTC
CATSDMDSYGYTF
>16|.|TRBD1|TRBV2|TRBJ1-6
TGTGCCAGCTCGCCGAGGTCGGGACAGAAAAATTCACCCCTCCACTTT
CASSPRSGQKNSPLHF
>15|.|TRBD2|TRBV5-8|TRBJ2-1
TGTGCCAGCAGCGGAAGCGGGGGGTTTAACAATGAGCAGTTCTTC
CASSGSGGFNNEQFF
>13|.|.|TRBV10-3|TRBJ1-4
TGTGCCATAAGGGGGAGGGGAAGTGAAAAACTGTTTTTT
CAIRGRGSEKLFF
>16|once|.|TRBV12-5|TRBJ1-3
TGTGCTAGTGGTTTGGTTACGACAGGCTCAGGAAACACCATATATTTT
CASGLVTTGSGNTIYF
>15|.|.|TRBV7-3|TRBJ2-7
TGTGCCAGCAGCTTAAGCGGTGGGGCCGACTACGAGCAGTACTTC
CASSLSGGADYEQYF
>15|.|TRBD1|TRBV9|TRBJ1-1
TGTGCCAGCAGCCCCAGGACAGGGCCGAACACTGAAGCTTTCTTT
CASSPRTGPNTEAFF
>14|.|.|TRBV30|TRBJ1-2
TGTGCCTGGAGTGCAACAGGAATTAACTATGGCTACACCTTC
CAWSATGINYGYTF
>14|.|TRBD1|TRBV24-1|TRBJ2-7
TGTGCCACCAGTGCGGCAGGGGGATCCTACGAGCAGTACTTC
CATSAAGGSYEQYF
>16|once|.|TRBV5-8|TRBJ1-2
TGTGCCAGCAGCCTAGAAGGGGGACAACGGGACTATGGCTACACCTTC
CASSLEGGQRDYGYTF
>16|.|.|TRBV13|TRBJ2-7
TGTGCCAGCAGCTTATCTAGTTACATCGGGTCCTACGAGCAGTACTTC
CASSLSSYIGSYEQYF
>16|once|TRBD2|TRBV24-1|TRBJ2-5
TGTGCCACCAGTGAGTCTAGCGGGGGTCGTCAAGAGACCCAGTACTTC
CATSESSGGRQETQYF
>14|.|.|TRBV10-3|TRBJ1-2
TGTGCCATCAGTGAGGGCCAGGGCAGCTATGGCTACACCTTC
CAISEGQGSYGYTF
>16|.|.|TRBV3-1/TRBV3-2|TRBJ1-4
TGTGCCAGCAGCCAAGACCCTAGGGGGGGGGACGAAAAACTGTTTTTT
CASSQDPRGGDEKLFF
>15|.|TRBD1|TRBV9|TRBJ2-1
TGTGCCAGCAGCGCGGACAGGGGCCCCCACAATGAGCAGTTCTTC
CASSADRGPHNEQFF
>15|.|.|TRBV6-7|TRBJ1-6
TGTGCCAGCAGTTACAGCCGGTACTATAATTCACCCCTCCACTTT
CASSYSRYYNSPLHF
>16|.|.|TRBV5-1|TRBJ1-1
TGCGCCAGCAGCTTGGCCAGCCGGGGAGTCGACACTGAAGCTTTCTTT
CASSLASRGVDTEAFF
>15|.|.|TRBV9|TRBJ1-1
TGTGCCAGCAGCGTAGAGGGGATCATGAACACTGAAGCTTTCTTT
CASSVEGIMNTEAFF
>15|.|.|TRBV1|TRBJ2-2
TGCACCAGCAGCCAAGCAGCGGGCCAAACCGGGGAGCTGTTTTTT
CTSSQAAGQTGELFF
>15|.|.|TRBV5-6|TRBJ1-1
TGTGCCAGCAGCTTGATCTCTCGGGTGAACACTGAAGCTTTCTTT
CASSLISRVNTEAFF
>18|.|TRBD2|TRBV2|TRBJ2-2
TGTGCCAGCAGTCTCCGGACTAGCGGGGGGGTGGACACCGGGGAGCTGTTTTTT
CASSLRTSGGVDTGELFF
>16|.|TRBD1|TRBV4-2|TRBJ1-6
TGTGCCAGCAGCCCGAAACAGGGGGCTTCTAATTCACCCCTCCACTTT
CASSPKQGASNSPLHF
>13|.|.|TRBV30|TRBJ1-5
TGTGCCTGGAGTGTAAACCAGGGTCAGCCCCAGCATTTT
CAWSVNQGQPQHF
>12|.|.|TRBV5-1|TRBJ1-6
TGCGCCAGCAGCCCCGGGAATTCACCCCTCCACTTT
CASSPGNSPLHF
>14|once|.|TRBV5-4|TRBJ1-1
TGTGCCAGCAGCTTGGACATCTTGGACACTGAAGCTTTCTTT
CASSLDILDTEAFF
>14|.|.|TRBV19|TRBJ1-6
TGTGCCAGTAGCAGGTTCTCCTATAATTCACCCCTCCACTTT
CASSRFSYNSPLHF
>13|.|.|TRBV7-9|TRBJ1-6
TGTGCCAGCAGCCCACCGGGGGATTCACCCCTCCACTTT
CASSPPGDSPLHF
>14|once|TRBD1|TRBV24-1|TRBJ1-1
TGTGCCACCAGTGATTCCCAGGGGGCAACTGAAGCTTTCTTT
CATSDSQGATEAFF
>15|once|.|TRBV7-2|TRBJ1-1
TGTGCCAGCAGCACACAGGGAATAGGGAACACTGAAGCTTTCTTT
CASSTQGIGNTEAFF
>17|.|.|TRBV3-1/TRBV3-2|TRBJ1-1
TGTGCCAGCAGCCAAGATCTTACACGGATGGGGAGCACTGAAGCTTTCTTT
CASSQDLTRMGSTEAFF
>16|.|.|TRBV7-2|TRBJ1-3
TGTGCCAGCAGCTTAGGGGCGAAGAGCTCTGGAAACACCATATATTTT
CASSLGAKSSGNTIYF
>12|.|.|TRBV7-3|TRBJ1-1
TGTGCCAGCAGCTTCCCCCAGGGTGAAGCTTTCTTT
CASSFPQGEAFF
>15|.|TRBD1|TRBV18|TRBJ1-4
TGTGCCAGCTCACCGGACAGGGGCCGTAATGAAAAACTGTTTTTT
CASSPDRGRNEKLFF
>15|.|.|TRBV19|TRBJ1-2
TGTGCCAGTAGTATCTTGGTGGACAGAAACTATGGCTACACCTTC
CASSILVDRNYGYTF
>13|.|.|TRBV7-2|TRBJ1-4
TGTGCCAGCAGCCCCCCGTCTTATGAAAAACTGTTTTTT
CASSPPSYEKLFF
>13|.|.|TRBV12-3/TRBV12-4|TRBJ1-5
TGTGCCAGCAGCCAGAATAGCAATCAGCCCCAGCATTTT
CASSQNSNQPQHF
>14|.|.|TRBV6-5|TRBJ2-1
TGTGCCAGCAGTCCCTACAGGACCTACAATGAGCAGTTCTTC
CASSPYRTYNEQFF
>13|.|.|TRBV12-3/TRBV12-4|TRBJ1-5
TGTGCCAGCAGTTTGGAGAGCAATCAGCCCCAGCATTTT
CASSLESNQPQHF
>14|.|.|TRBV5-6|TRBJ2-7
TGTGCCAGCAGCTTCGGGACTGGCTCCTACGAGCAGTACTTC
CASSFGTGSYEQYF
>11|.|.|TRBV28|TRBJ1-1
TGTGCCAGCAGTTTCGCGTATGAAGCTTTCTTT
CASSFAYEAFF
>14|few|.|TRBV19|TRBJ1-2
TGTGCCAGTAGTATAGGGTCCCAGGGATGGGGCTACACCTTC
CASSIGSQGWGYTF
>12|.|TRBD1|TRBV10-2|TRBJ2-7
TGCGCCGCTATGGACAGGGCCTACGAGCAGTACTTC
CAAMDRAYEQYF
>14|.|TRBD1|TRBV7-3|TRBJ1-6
TGTGCCGCAGATGAGGCAGGGGGGATTTCACCCCTCCACTTT
CAADEAGGISPLHF
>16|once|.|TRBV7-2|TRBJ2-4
TGTGCCAGCAGCTTAGGGACAGCCCTAGCCAAAAACATTCAGTACTTC
CASSLGTALAKNIQYF